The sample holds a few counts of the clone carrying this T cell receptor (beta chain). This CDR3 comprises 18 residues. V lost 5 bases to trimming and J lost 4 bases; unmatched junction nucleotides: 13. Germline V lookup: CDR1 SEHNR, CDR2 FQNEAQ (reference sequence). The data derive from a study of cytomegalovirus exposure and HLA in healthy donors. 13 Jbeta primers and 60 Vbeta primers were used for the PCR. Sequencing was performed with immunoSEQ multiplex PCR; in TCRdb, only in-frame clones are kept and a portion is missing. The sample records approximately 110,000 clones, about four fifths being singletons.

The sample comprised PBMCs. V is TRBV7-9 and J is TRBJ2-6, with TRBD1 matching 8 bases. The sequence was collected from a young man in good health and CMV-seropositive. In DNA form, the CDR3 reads TGTGCCAGCAGCATAGACGGGGACAGGCGGTCGGGGGCCAACGTCCTGACTTTC. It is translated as CASSIDGDRRSGANVLTF.